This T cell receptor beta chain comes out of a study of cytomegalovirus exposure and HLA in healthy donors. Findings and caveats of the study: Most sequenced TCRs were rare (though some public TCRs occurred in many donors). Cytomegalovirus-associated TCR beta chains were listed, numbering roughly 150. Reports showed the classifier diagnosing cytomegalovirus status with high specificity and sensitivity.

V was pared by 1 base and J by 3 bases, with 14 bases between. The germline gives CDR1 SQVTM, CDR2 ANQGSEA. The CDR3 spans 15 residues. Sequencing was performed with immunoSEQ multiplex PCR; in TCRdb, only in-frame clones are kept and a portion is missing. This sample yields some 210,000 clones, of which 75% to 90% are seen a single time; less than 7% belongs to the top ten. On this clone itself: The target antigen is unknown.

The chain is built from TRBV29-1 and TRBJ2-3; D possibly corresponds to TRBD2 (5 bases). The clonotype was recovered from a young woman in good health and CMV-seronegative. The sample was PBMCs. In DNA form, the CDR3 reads TGCAGCGTTGAAGTGGAGAGGGCTAGGACAGATACGCAGTATTTT. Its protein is CSVEVERARTDTQYF.